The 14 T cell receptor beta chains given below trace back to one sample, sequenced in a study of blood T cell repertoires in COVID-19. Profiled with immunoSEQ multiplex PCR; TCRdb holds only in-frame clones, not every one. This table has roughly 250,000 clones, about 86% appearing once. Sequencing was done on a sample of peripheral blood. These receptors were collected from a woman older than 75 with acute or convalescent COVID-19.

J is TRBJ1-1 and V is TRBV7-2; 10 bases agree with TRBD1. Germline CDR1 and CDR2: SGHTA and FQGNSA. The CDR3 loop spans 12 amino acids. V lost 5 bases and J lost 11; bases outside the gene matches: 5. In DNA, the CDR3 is TGTGCCAGCAGCACCCGACAGGGGGCGGCTTTCTTT. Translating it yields CASSTRQGAAFF.

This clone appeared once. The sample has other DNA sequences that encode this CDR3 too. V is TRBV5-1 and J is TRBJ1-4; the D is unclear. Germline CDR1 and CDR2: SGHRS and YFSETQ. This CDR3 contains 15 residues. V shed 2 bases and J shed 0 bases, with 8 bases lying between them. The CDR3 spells CASSLGGATNEKLFF. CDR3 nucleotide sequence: TGCGCCAGCAGCTTAGGCGGAGCAACTAATGAAAAACTGTTTTTT.

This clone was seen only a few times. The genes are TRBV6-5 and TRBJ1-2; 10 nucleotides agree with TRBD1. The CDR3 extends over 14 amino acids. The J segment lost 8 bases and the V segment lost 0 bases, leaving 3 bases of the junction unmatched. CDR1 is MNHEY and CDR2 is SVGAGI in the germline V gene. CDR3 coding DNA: TGTGCCAGCAGTTACTCGGACAGGGGGGGAGGCTACACCTTC. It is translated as CASSYSDRGGGYTF.

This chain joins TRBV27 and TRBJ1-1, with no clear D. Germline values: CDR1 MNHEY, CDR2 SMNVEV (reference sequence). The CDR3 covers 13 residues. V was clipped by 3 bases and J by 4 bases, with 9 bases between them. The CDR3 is CASSLGRSTEAFF. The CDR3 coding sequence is TGTGCCAGCAGTTTGGGTAGGAGCACTGAAGCTTTCTTT.

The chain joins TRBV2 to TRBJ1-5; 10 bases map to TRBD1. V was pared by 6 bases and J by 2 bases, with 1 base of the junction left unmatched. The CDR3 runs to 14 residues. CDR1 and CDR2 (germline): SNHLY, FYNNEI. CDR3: CASRDRGGNQPQHF. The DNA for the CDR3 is TGTGCCAGCAGGGACAGGGGGGGCAATCAGCCCCAGCATTTT.

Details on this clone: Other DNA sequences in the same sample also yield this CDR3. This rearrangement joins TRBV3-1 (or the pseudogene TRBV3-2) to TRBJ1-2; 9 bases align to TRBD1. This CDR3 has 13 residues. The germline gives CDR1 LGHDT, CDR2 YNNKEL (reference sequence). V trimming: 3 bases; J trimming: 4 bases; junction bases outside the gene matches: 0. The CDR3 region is CASSQDRGYGYTF. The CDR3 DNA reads TGTGCCAGCAGCCAGGACAGGGGCTATGGCTACACCTTC.

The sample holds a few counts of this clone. As DNA, the CDR3 is TGTGCCAGCAGTATACGACAGCCATACAATGAAAAACTGTTTTTT. Translating gives CASSIRQPYNEKLFF. V usage is TRBV2 and J usage is TRBJ1-4; maybe TRBD1 (5 bases). Trimming cost V 5 bases and J 5 bases, with 15 bases left between them. Germline lookup yields CDR1 SNHLY and CDR2 FYNNEI. The CDR3 has 15 amino acids.

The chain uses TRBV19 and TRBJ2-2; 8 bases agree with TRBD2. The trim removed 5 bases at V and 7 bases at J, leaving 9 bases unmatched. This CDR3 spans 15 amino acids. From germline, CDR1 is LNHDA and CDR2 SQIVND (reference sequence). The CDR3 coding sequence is TGTGCCAGTAGTCTCGTGGCGGGGGGTGGCGGGGAGCTGTTTTTT. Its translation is CASSLVAGGGGELFF.

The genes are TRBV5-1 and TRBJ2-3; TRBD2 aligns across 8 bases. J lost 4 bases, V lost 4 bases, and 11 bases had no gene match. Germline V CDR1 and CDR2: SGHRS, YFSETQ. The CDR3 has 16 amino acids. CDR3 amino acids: CASSREGTKGADTQYF. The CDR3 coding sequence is TGCGCCAGCAGCCGGGAGGGGACCAAGGGGGCAGATACGCAGTATTTT.

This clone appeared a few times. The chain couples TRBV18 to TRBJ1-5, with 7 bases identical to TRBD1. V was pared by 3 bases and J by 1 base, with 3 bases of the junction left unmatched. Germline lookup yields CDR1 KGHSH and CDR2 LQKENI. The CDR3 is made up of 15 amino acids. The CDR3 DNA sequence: TGTGCCAGCTCACCTCCGGGACAGAGCAATCAGCCCCAGCATTTT. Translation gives CASSPPGQSNQPQHF.

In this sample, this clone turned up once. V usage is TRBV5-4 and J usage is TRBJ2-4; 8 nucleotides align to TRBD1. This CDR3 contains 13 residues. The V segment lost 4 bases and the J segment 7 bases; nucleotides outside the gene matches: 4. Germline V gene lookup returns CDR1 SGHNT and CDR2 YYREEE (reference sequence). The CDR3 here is CASSPQGANIQYF. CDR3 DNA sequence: TGTGCCAGCAGCCCGCAGGGGGCGAACATTCAGTACTTC. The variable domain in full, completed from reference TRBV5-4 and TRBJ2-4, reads ETGVTQSPTHLIKTRGQQVTLRCSSQSGHNTVSWYQQALGQGPQFIFQYYREEENGRGNFPPRFSGLQFPNYSSELNVNALELDDSALYLCASSPQGANIQYFGAGTRLSVL.

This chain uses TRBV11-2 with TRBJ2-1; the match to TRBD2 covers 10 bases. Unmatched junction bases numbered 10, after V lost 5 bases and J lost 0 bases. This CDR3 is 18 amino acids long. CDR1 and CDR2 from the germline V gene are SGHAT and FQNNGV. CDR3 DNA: TGTGCCAGCAGCACGAGCGGGGGGGACTTACACTCCTACAATGAGCAGTTCTTC. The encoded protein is CASSTSGGDLHSYNEQFF.

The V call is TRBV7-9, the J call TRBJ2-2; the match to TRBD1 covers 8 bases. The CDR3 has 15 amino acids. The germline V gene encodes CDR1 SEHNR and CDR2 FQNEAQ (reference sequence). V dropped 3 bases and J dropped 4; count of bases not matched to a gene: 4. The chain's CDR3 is CASSFRRGRTGELFF. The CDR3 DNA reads TGTGCCAGCAGCTTCCGCAGGGGGCGCACCGGGGAGCTGTTTTTT.

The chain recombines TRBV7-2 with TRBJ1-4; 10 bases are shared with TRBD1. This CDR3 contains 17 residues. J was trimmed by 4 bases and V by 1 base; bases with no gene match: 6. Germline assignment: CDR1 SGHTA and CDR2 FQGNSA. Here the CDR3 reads CASSLGGTGENNEKLFF. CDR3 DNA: TGTGCCAGCAGCTTAGGGGGGACAGGGGAGAATAATGAAAAACTGTTTTTT. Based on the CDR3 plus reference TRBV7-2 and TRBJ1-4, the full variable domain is GAGVSQSPSNKVTEKGKDVELRCDPISGHTALYWYRQSLGQGLEFLIYFQGNSAPDKSGLPSDRFSAERTGGSVSTLTIQRTQQEDSAVYLCASSLGGTGENNEKLFFGSGTQLSVL.